Following are 8 T cell receptor beta chains from one sample sequenced in a study of T cell repertoires in cytomegalovirus infection. TCRdb redid the calling of the reads with MiXCR, one entry per CDR3 protein. Of hundreds of thousands of distinct CDR3 sequences listed, 15% to 20% were seen once; the top ten hold around 12%. Sample: PBMCs. The receptors were sampled from a human donor in good health (CMV status not recorded). Some clones in this sample may be carry-over from other donors' samples.

This clonotype has a count of ten or more. The chain recombines TRBV7-2 with TRBJ2-7, with 13 bases that match TRBD2. Trimming took 1 base from V and 4 from J; bases not matched to a gene: 7. The CDR3 runs 17 residues. The germline CDR1 and CDR2 sequences are SGHTA and FQGNSA. The CDR3 here is CASSLEGTSGVFYEQYF. For the CDR3, the DNA is TGTGCCAGCAGCTTAGAAGGGACTAGCGGGGTATTTTACGAGCAGTACTTC.

In this sample, this clonotype turned up many times. The rearrangement links TRBV7-2 to TRBJ1-5, with D unclear. The germline V gene has CDR1 SGHTA and CDR2 FQGNSA. This CDR3 spans 14 amino acids. Trimming left V 1 base short and J 9 bases short, with 13 bases between. This chain's CDR3 is CASSLGVPVAPQHF. In nucleotides, the CDR3 is TGTGCCAGCAGCTTAGGAGTGCCCGTGGCGCCCCAGCATTTT.

In this sample, this clonotype turned up a few times. The chain combines TRBV5-4 with TRBJ1-6; the D is unclear. The V end was cut by 4 bases, the J end by 2 bases, with 16 bases between. This CDR3 has 17 residues. Per germline, CDR1 SGHNT and CDR2 YYREEE (reference sequence). CDR3 region: CASSPQVAGTYNSPLHF. The CDR3 region has the DNA TGTGCCAGCAGCCCCCAGGTGGCCGGGACCTATAATTCACCCCTCCACTTT.

This clonotype occurred many times. The rearrangement links TRBV6-2 or TRBV6-3 to TRBJ2-2; TRBD1 matches 8 bases. With V trimmed by 2 bases and J by 4 bases, 3 bases remained unmatched. CDR3 length: 15 residues. Germline CDR1 and CDR2: MNHEY and SVGEGT. CDR3 coding DNA: TGTGCCAGCAGTTACCGAGACAGGGGCACCGGGGAGCTGTTTTTT. Protein sequence: CASSYRDRGTGELFF.

The chain joins TRBV20-1 to TRBJ2-1; 9 positions agree with TRBD2. Germline V gene data show CDR1 as DFQATT and CDR2 as SNEGSKA (reference sequence). CDR3 size: 15 residues. V lost 1 base and J lost 7; bases outside the gene matches: 8. The DNA of the CDR3 is TGCAGTGCTAGAGGAACTAGCGGGCCGGCTAATGAGCAGTTCTTC. This gives the protein CSARGTSGPANEQFF.

This chain connects TRBV20-1 to TRBJ2-2; perhaps TRBD2 as D (6 bases). The CDR3 totals 16 residues. Trimming left V 0 bases short and J 0 bases short, with 11 bases between. Per the germline V gene, CDR1 is DFQATT and CDR2 is SNEGSKA (reference sequence). Here the CDR3 reads CSARDTREANTGELFF. The CDR3 region has the DNA TGCAGTGCTAGAGACACGCGGGAAGCGAACACCGGGGAGCTGTTTTTT.

The chain is built from TRBV19 and TRBJ1-3; no reliable D call. The CDR3 length is 16 residues. Per germline, CDR1 LNHDA and CDR2 SQIVND (reference sequence). Deletions cut 3 bases from V and 0 bases from J, with 12 bases between. This chain's CDR3 is CASSIGRTLSGNTIYF. DNA for the CDR3: TGTGCCAGTAGTATCGGCAGAACCCTCTCTGGAAACACCATATATTTT.

This clonotype was observed a handful of times. CDR3 bases: TGTGCCACAGCGTTCGGGGCAGCGAACACCGGGGAGCTGTTTTTT. This sequence encodes CATAFGAANTGELFF. The chain couples TRBV27 to TRBJ2-2; D is possibly TRBD1 or TRBD2 (5 bases each). Trimming left V 10 bases short and J 0 bases short, with 15 bases between. From germline, CDR1 is MNHEY and CDR2 SMNVEV (reference sequence). The CDR3 spans 15 residues.